This TCR beta chain derives from a study of T cell repertoires in cytomegalovirus infection. Via MiXCR, TCRdb re-called the reads, giving one row per CDR3 protein. The sample records under 200,000 distinct CDR3 sequences, less than 9.5% being singletons. Per germline, CDR1 MDHEN and CDR2 SYDVKM. V lost 5 bases and J lost 0; bases outside the gene matches: 9. This CDR3 is 17 amino acids long. This clonotype appeared many times. This receptor was identified in a human donor in good health (CMV status not recorded). Some clones in this sample may be carry-over from other donors' samples. The material sequenced was PBMCs. J is TRBJ1-5 and V is TRBV28; 8 nucleotides align to TRBD1. The CDR3 coding sequence is TGTGCCAGCAGTCCACGGACAGGGAGGCTTAGCAATCAGCCCCAGCATTTT. Translated, it gives CASSPRTGRLSNQPQHF.